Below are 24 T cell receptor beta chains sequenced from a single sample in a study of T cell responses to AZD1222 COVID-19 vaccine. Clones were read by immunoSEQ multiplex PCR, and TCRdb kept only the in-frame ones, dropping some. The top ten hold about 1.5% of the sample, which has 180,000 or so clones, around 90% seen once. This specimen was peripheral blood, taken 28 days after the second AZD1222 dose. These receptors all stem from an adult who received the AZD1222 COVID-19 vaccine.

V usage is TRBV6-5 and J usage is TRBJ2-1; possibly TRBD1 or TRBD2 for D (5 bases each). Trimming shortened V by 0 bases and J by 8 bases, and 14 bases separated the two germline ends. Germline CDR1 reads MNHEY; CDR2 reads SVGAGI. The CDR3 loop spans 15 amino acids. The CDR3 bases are TGTGCCAGCAGTTACTCGGCCCGGGTGGGGGATGAGCAGTTCTTC. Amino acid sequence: CASSYSARVGDEQFF.

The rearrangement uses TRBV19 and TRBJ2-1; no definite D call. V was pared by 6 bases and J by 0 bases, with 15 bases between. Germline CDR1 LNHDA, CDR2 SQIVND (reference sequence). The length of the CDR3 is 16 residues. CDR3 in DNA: TGTGCCAGTAGAGATGCGACCCTCCACTCCTACAATGAGCAGTTCTTC. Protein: CASRDATLHSYNEQFF.

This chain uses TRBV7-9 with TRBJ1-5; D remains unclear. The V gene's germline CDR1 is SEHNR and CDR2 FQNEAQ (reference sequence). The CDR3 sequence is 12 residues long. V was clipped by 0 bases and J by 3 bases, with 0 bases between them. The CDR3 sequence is CASSLANQPQHF. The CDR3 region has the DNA TGTGCCAGCAGCTTAGCCAATCAGCCCCAGCATTTT. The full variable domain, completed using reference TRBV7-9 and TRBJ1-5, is DTGVSQNPRHKITKRGQNVTFRCDPISEHNRLYWYRQTLGQGPEFLTYFQNEAQLEKSRLLSDRFSAERPKGSFSTLEIQRTEQGDSAMYLCASSLANQPQHFGDGTRLSIL.

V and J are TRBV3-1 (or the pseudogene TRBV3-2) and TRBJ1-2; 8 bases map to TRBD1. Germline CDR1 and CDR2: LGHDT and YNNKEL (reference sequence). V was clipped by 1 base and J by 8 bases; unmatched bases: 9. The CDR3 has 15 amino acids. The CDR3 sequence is CASSQVAGQVNGYTF. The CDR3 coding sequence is TGTGCCAGCAGCCAAGTAGCGGGACAGGTCAACGGCTACACCTTC.

As DNA, the CDR3 is TGTGCCAGCAGCTCCCCGGGGGTAGCGGGGGGAGTCAGGAATGAGCAGTTCTTC. It encodes CASSSPGVAGGVRNEQFF. The J gene is TRBJ2-1, the V gene TRBV7-8; 10 bases match TRBD2. The CDR3 has 18 amino acids. Germline V gives CDR1 SGHVS, CDR2 FQNEAQ. V lost 4 bases and J lost 7; bases outside the gene matches: 16.

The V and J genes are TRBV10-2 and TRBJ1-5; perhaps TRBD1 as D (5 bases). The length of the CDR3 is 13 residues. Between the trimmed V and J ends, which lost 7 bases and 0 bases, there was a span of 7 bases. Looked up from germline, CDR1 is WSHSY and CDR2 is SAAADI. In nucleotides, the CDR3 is TGCGCCAGCACCAGGGATAGCAATCAGCCCCAGCATTTT. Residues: CASTRDSNQPQHF.

The CDR3 sequence is CASSIDSGYRPQHF. The DNA of the CDR3 is TGTGCCAGTAGTATAGATTCGGGGTATCGGCCCCAGCATTTT. This chain uses TRBV19 with TRBJ1-5; no reliable D call. Trimming cost V 0 bases and J 9 bases, with 12 bases left between them. Germline lookup yields CDR1 LNHDA and CDR2 SQIVND (reference sequence). This CDR3 is built from 14 residues.

In DNA form, the CDR3 reads TGTGCCATCAGTGAATTAATCGGGGGCTACACCTTC. Its translation: CAISELIGGYTF. The V gene is TRBV10-3, the J gene TRBJ1-2; D is unclear. Per the germline V gene, CDR1 is ENHRY and CDR2 is SYGVKD. CDR3 size: 12 residues. With 3 bases removed from V and 8 bases from J, the gap between germline ends came to 10 bases.

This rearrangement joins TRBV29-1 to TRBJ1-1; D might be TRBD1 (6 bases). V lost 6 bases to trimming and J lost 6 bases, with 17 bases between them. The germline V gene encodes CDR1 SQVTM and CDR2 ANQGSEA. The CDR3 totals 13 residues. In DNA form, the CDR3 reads TGCAGCGTCGCCCCAGGGGCCGGGCCTGAAGCTTTCTTT. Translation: CSVAPGAGPEAFF.

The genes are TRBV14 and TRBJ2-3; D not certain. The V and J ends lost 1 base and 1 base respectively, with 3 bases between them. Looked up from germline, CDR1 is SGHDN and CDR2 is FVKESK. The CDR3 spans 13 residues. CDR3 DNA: TGTGCCAGCAGCCAAGCGGGCACAGATACGCAGTATTTT. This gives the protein CASSQAGTDTQYF.

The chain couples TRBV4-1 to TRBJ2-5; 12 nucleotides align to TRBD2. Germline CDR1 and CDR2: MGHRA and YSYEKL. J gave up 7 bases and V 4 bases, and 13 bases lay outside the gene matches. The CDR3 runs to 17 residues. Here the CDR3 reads CASSPRGLAGPFGTQYF. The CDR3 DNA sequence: TGCGCCAGCAGCCCCCGGGGACTAGCGGGCCCCTTTGGGACCCAGTACTTC.

In DNA form, the CDR3 reads TGCAGCGTTGAAGAATGGCAGGGCAAGGACTATGGCTACACCTTC. It translates to CSVEEWQGKDYGYTF. The rearrangement uses TRBV29-1 and TRBJ1-2; a weak D match, TRBD1 (5 bases). The germline V gene encodes CDR1 SQVTM and CDR2 ANQGSEA. V shed 0 bases and J shed 3 bases, with 14 bases lying between them. There are 15 residues in the CDR3.

Written as DNA, the CDR3 is TGTGCCAGCTCACCCGGACAGTCCAATCAAGAGACCCAGTACTTC. The encoded protein is CASSPGQSNQETQYF. This sequence joins TRBV18 and TRBJ2-5, with a weak D call TRBD1 (6 bases). The CDR3 covers 15 residues. Looked up from germline, CDR1 is KGHSH and CDR2 is LQKENI. With 3 bases removed from V and 2 bases from J, the gap between germline ends came to 13 bases.

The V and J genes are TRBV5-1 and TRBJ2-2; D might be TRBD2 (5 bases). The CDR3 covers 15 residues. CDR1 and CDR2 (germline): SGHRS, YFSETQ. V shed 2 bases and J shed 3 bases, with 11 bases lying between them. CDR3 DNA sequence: TGCGCCAGCAGCTTCGGGGTAGTAGACACCGGGGAGCTGTTTTTT. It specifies CASSFGVVDTGELFF. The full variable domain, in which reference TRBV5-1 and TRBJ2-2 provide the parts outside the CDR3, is KAGVTQTPRYLIKTRGQQVTLSCSPISGHRSVSWYQQTPGQGLQFLFEYFSETQRNKGNFPGRFSGRQFSNSRSEMNVSTLELGDSALYLCASSFGVVDTGELFFGEGSRLTVL.

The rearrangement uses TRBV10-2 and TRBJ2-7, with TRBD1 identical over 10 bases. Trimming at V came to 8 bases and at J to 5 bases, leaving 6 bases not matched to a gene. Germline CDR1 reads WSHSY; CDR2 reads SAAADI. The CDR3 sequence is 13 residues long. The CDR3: CASGRQGADEQYF. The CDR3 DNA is TGCGCCAGCGGGAGACAGGGGGCCGACGAGCAGTACTTC.

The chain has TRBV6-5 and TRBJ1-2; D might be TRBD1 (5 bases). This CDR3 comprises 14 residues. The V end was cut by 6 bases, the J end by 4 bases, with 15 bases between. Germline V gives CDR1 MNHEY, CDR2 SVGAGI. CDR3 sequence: CASSPAVGAYGYTF. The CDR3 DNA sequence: TGTGCCAGCAGCCCCGCAGTTGGGGCCTATGGCTACACCTTC.

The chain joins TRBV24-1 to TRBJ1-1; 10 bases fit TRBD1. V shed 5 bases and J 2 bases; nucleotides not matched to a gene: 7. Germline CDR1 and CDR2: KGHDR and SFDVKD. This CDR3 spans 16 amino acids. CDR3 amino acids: CATSGDRGLSNTEAFF. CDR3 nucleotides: TGTGCCACCAGTGGAGACAGGGGGCTTTCTAACACTGAAGCTTTCTTT.

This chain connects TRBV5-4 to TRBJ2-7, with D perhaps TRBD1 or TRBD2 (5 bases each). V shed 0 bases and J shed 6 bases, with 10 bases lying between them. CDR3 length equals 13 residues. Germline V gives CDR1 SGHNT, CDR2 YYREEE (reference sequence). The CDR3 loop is CASSLEGTLEQYF. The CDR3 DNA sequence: TGTGCCAGCAGCTTGGAGGGGACCCTCGAGCAGTACTTC.

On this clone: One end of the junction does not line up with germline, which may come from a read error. CDR3 region: CASSPQEWGTEAFF. The DNA for the CDR3 is TGTGCGAGTAGCCCGCAGGAGTGGGGGACTGAAGCTTTCTTT. The chain has TRBV19 and TRBJ1-1; a possible D gene is TRBD1 (5 bases). The germline gives CDR1 LNHDA, CDR2 SQIVND (reference sequence). The CDR3 loop spans 14 amino acids.

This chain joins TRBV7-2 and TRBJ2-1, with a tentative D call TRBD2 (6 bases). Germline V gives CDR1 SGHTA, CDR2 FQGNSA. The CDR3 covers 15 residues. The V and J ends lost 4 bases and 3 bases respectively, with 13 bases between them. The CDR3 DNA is TGTGCCAGCAGCTCCGCGGGGAACCTCTACAATGAGCAGTTCTTC. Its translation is CASSSAGNLYNEQFF.

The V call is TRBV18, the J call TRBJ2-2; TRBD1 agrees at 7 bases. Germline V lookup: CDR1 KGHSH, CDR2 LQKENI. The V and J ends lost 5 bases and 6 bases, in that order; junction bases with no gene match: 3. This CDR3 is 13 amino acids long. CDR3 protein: CASSVTGAGELFF. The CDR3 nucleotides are TGTGCCAGCTCAGTCACAGGGGCCGGGGAGCTGTTTTTT. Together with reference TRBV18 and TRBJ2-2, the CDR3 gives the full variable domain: NAGVMQNPRHLVRRRGQEARLRCSPMKGHSHVYWYRQLPEEGLKFMVYLQKENIIDESGMPKERFSAEFPKEGPSILRIQQVVRGDSAAYFCASSVTGAGELFFGEGSRLTVL.

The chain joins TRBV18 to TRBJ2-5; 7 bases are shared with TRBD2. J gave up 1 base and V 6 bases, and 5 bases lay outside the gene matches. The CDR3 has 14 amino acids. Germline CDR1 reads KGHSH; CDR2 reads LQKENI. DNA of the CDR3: TGTGCCAGCTCCCCCATAGCGGGCCAAGAGACCCAGTACTTC. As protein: CASSPIAGQETQYF.

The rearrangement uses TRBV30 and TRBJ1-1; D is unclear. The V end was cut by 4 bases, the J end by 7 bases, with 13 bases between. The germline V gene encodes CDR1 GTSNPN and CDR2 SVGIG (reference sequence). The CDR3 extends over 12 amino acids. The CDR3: CAWTGVSVEAFF. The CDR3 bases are TGTGCCTGGACGGGAGTCTCTGTTGAAGCTTTCTTT. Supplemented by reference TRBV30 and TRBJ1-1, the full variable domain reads SQTIHQWPATLVQPVGSPLSLECTVEGTSNPNLYWYRQAAGRGLQLLFYSVGIGQISSEVPQNLSASRPQDRQFILSSKKLLLSDSGFYLCAWTGVSVEAFFGQGTRLTVV.

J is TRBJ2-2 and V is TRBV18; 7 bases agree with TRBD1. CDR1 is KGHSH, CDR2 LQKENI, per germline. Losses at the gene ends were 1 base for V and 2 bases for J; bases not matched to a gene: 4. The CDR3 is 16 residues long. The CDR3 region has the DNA TGTGCCAGCTCACCACGAGGGGGCAGAAACACCGGGGAGCTGTTTTTT. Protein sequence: CASSPRGGRNTGELFF.